Following are 16 T cell receptor beta chains from one sample sequenced in a study of human T cells and chemical hapten exposure. The sample's time point: patch test 3, about 24 weeks after DPC sensitization. The treatment was: therapeutic diphenylcyclopropenone sensitization with weekly scalp DPC. MiXCR, run by TCRdb on the RACE reads, gives a single entry per CDR3 protein. The sample carries over 55,000 distinct CDR3 sequences, 9.5% to 15% recorded once. The specimen comprised whole blood, sampled in connection with sensitization to the hapten diphenylcyclopropenone (DPC). The source is a man aged 25-40 years with alopecia areata. Some clones in this sample may be carry-over from other donors' samples.

At least ten counts were recorded for this clonotype. The genes are TRBV14 and TRBJ2-5; D not certain. The CDR3 has 12 amino acids. Trimming removed 3 bases at V and 5 bases at J, with 7 bases between. Germline CDR1 and CDR2: SGHDN and FVKESK. CDR3 sequence (DNA): TGTGCCAGCAGCCACACCCGGGAGACCCAGTACTTC. It is translated as CASSHTRETQYF.

The rearrangement joins TRBV6-1 to TRBJ1-1; D is ambiguous. The CDR3 is made up of 17 amino acids. With 0 bases removed from V and 0 bases from J, the gap between germline ends came to 14 bases. Looked up from germline, CDR1 is MNHNS and CDR2 is SASEGT. The DNA of the CDR3 is TGTGCCAGCAGTGAAGCTCTTCAAGGAGGCATGAACACTGAAGCTTTCTTT. Translated: CASSEALQGGMNTEAFF.

This clonotype turned up a few times. The chain joins TRBV12-3 or TRBV12-4 to TRBJ1-1; 10 positions match TRBD1. The CDR3 runs 16 residues. With V trimmed by 3 bases and J by 4 bases, 8 bases remained unmatched. CDR3 residues: CASSFTPGTGVTEAFF. In DNA, the CDR3 is TGTGCCAGCAGTTTTACTCCTGGGACAGGGGTCACTGAAGCTTTCTTT.

This clonotype was found many times. This chain joins TRBV29-1 and TRBJ2-1; TRBD2 matches 9 bases. CDR3 length equals 15 residues. J was trimmed by 7 bases and V by 1 base; bases with no gene match: 8. Germline CDR1 SQVTM, CDR2 ANQGSEA. The CDR3 here is CSVEGLAGYRNEQFF. As DNA, the CDR3 is TGCAGCGTTGAAGGGCTAGCGGGGTATAGGAATGAGCAGTTCTTC.

Ten or more counts support this clonotype. This sequence joins TRBV6-5 and TRBJ2-1, with no clear D. Germline CDR1 MNHEY, CDR2 SVGAGI. V was cut by 0 bases and J by 8 bases, with 8 bases left in between. The CDR3 covers 13 residues. The CDR3, as DNA: TGTGCCAGCAGTTACTCGATAGGGTATGAGCAGTTCTTC. This codes for CASSYSIGYEQFF.

There are a few counts of this clonotype. This sequence joins TRBV7-2 and TRBJ1-3; D remains ambiguous. The germline V gene encodes CDR1 SGHTA and CDR2 FQGNSA. This CDR3 is 15 amino acids long. Trimming shortened V by 1 base and J by 0 bases, and 7 bases separated the two germline ends. The CDR3 sequence is CASSLEMFSGNTIYF. CDR3 in DNA: TGTGCCAGCAGCTTAGAGATGTTCTCTGGAAACACCATATATTTT.

The table lists this clonotype with a few counts. This chain links TRBV3-1 with TRBJ2-1; no definite D call. Trimming removed 0 bases from V and 10 bases from J, with 7 bases in between. Germline assignment: CDR1 LGHDT and CDR2 YNNKEL (reference sequence). The CDR3 runs to 12 residues. CDR3: CASSQESAEQFF. DNA of the CDR3: TGTGCCAGCAGCCAAGAATCCGCGGAGCAGTTCTTC.

A few counts support this clonotype. V usage is TRBV5-1 and J usage is TRBJ2-4; D ambiguous. CDR1 is SGHRS, CDR2 YFSETQ, per germline. V lost 3 bases and J lost 7, with 5 bases in between. There are 11 residues in the CDR3. Here the CDR3 reads CASSSDNIQYF. As DNA, the CDR3 is TGCGCCAGCAGCTCAGACAACATTCAGTACTTC.

This clonotype was observed many times. The rearrangement uses TRBV24-1 and TRBJ2-1; 9 bases fit TRBD1. This CDR3 spans 18 amino acids. Germline V gene sequence: CDR1 KGHDR, CDR2 SFDVKD. V lost 1 base and J lost 6; bases outside the gene matches: 12. CDR3 in amino acids: CATSDFDGGTGFPNEQFF. CDR3 nucleotide sequence: TGTGCCACCAGTGATTTTGACGGCGGGACAGGGTTTCCCAATGAGCAGTTCTTC.

The chain couples TRBV28 to TRBJ2-3; TRBD1 matches 7 bases. The V gene's germline CDR1 is MDHEN and CDR2 SYDVKM. Trimming at V came to 8 bases and at J to 1 base, leaving 6 bases not matched to a gene. The CDR3 has 14 amino acids. CDR3: CASRRDRRTDTQYF. The DNA of the CDR3 is TGTGCCAGCCGCCGGGACAGACGCACAGATACGCAGTATTTT.

This clonotype was counted at least ten times. The CDR3 here is CASSFRESGQPQHF. The CDR3 DNA follows: TGCGCCAGCAGTTTCAGGGAGTCCGGTCAGCCCCAGCATTTT. V and J are TRBV5-1 and TRBJ1-5, with TRBD1 as a possible D gene (5 bases). Germline CDR1 is SGHRS and CDR2 is YFSETQ. V gave up 5 bases and J gave up 6 bases, with 15 bases separating them. The length of the CDR3 is 14 residues.

This chain joins TRBV28 and TRBJ2-1, with D tentatively TRBD1 (5 bases). The germline V and J ends were trimmed by 2 bases and 5 bases, with 7 bases remaining between them. CDR1 MDHEN and CDR2 SYDVKM come from the germline V gene. The CDR3 totals 13 residues. CDR3 amino acids: CASSLRGHNEQFF. In DNA form, the CDR3 reads TGTGCCAGCAGTTTAAGGGGCCACAATGAGCAGTTCTTC.

This clonotype came up a few times. The rearrangement joins TRBV30 to TRBJ1-5; perhaps TRBD1 as D (6 bases). Deletions cut 4 bases from V and 2 bases from J, with 12 bases between. The CDR3 covers 14 residues. The germline V gene encodes CDR1 GTSNPN and CDR2 SVGIG (reference sequence). The CDR3 DNA reads as TGTGCCTGGACGAGGGGGTTAGGCAATCAGCCCCAGCATTTT. It translates to CAWTRGLGNQPQHF.

The chain has TRBV29-1 and TRBJ2-1; D ambiguous. Between the trimmed V and J ends, which lost 6 bases and 3 bases, there was a span of 6 bases. There are 11 residues in the CDR3. Germline assignment: CDR1 SQVTM and CDR2 ANQGSEA. As DNA, the CDR3 is TGCAGCGTCGAGGACTACAATGAGCAGTTCTTC. Translating gives CSVEDYNEQFF.

This clonotype was recorded at least ten times. The chain joins TRBV12-3 or TRBV12-4 to TRBJ2-2; D perhaps matches TRBD2 (6 bases). CDR3 length: 13 residues. Trimming stripped 8 bases from V and 0 bases from J, with 7 bases between. This chain's CDR3 is CASGGTNTGELFF. The CDR3, as DNA: TGTGCCAGCGGGGGGACGAACACCGGGGAGCTGTTTTTT.

This clonotype was seen many times. This chain connects TRBV7-9 to TRBJ2-3, with D possibly TRBD2 on 7 matching bases. The CDR3 length is 16 residues. Deletions cut 5 bases from V and 5 bases from J, with 20 bases between. Germline CDR1 reads SEHNR; CDR2 reads FQNEAQ (reference sequence). The CDR3, as DNA: TGTGCCAGCAGCGTGGTTAGGGGGGGCCTCGGAGATACGCAGTATTTT. This codes for CASSVVRGGLGDTQYF.